What follows are 19 T cell receptor beta chains derived from one specimen sequenced in a study of beta chain features in type 1 diabetes. Isolated RNA was reverse transcribed in full, so expressed TCRB transcripts were sequenced. Libraries were prepared by immunoSEQ multiplex PCR; TCRdb keeps only in-frame clonotypes and omits some of them. The sample holds hundreds of thousands of clones, around 15% seen once. The specimen sequenced was central memory CD4+ T cells from blood. The receptors here all came from a man younger than 40 in good health.

The chain is built from TRBV27 and TRBJ1-2; no clear D gene. In germline, CDR1 is MNHEY, CDR2 SMNVEV (reference sequence). With 7 bases removed from V and 2 bases from J, the gap between germline ends came to 11 bases. This CDR3 comprises 13 residues. CDR3 sequence (DNA): TGTGCCAGCACCACGAGCGGAAACTATGGCTACACCTTC. Translation gives CASTTSGNYGYTF.

Many counts were recorded for this clone. The chain recombines TRBV7-2 with TRBJ1-4, with D unclear. Germline values: CDR1 SGHTA, CDR2 FQGNSA. V was clipped by 4 bases and J by 11 bases, with 8 bases between them. CDR3 length: 11 amino acids. The DNA of the CDR3 is TGTGCCAGCAGCTCCAACACGAAACTGTTTTTT. This encodes CASSSNTKLFF.

In the case of this clone: Other DNA sequences from this sample encode an identical CDR3 as well. The V call is TRBV7-8, the J call TRBJ2-1; D is uncertain. The germline CDR1 and CDR2 sequences are SGHVS and FQNEAQ. This CDR3 contains 13 residues. Trimming took off 5 bases at V and 6 bases at J, with 11 bases between the two ends. CDR3 loop: CASSLGGPNEQFF. For the CDR3, the DNA is TGTGCCAGCAGCCTTGGCGGACCCAATGAGCAGTTCTTC.

This clone showed up just a few times. This sequence joins TRBV6-1 and TRBJ1-5; D is ambiguous. CDR3 length equals 13 residues. V shed 3 bases and J shed 5 bases, with 8 bases lying between them. Germline V gene sequence: CDR1 MNHNS, CDR2 SASEGT. The CDR3 spells CASSDGTYQPQHF. The CDR3 DNA sequence: TGTGCCAGCAGTGACGGAACTTATCAGCCCCAGCATTTT.

Comment on this clone: The same CDR3 is also encoded by other DNA sequences in this sample. The chain has TRBV25-1 and TRBJ1-1; possible D gene TRBD1, 5 bases. Looked up from germline, CDR1 is MGHDK and CDR2 is SYGVNS. The germline V and J ends were trimmed by 3 bases and 3 bases, with 14 bases remaining between them. This CDR3 is 15 amino acids long. In nucleotides, the CDR3 is TGTGCCAGCAGTGACCCGGCGGGGGGTGACACTGAAGCTTTCTTT. Translated: CASSDPAGGDTEAFF.

In this sample, this clone turned up a few times. The rearrangement links TRBV4-3 to TRBJ1-2, with D unclear. Germline CDR1 LGHNA, CDR2 YSLEER. The CDR3 covers 14 residues. V lost 0 bases, J lost 8 bases, and 13 bases lay in between. The CDR3 is CASSQDRTPGGYTF. In DNA, the CDR3 is TGCGCCAGCAGCCAAGATCGGACCCCTGGCGGCTACACCTTC.

This clone was counted between two and nine times. V gene TRBV10-3 combines with J gene TRBJ1-5; TRBD1 might be the D (5 bases). Between the trimmed V and J ends, which lost 4 bases and 5 bases, there was a span of 9 bases. CDR1 and CDR2 from the germline V gene are ENHRY and SYGVKD. The CDR3 has 13 amino acids. The CDR3 protein is CAISGGDHQPQHF. CDR3 sequence (DNA): TGTGCCATCAGTGGGGGGGACCATCAGCCCCAGCATTTT.

The table lists this clone with a few counts. The genes are TRBV7-8 and TRBJ2-2; D remains ambiguous. The ends were cut back, 1 base at V and 2 bases at J, with 11 bases in the middle. The CDR3 totals 16 residues. Germline V CDR1 and CDR2: SGHVS, FQNEAQ. CDR3 region: CASSLVPASNTGELFF. CDR3 nucleotides: TGTGCCAGCAGCTTAGTTCCAGCGTCAAACACCGGGGAGCTGTTTTTT.

This clone came up a few times. The CDR3 DNA sequence: TGTGCCAGCAGCTTAACATTCAGCACAGATACGCAGTATTTT. It codes for CASSLTFSTDTQYF. The chain couples TRBV7-3 to TRBJ2-3, with D unresolved. V gave up 0 bases and J gave up 0 bases, with 4 bases separating them. Germline loops: CDR1 SGHTA, CDR2 FQGTGA. CDR3 length equals 14 residues. Looking up the rest from reference TRBV7-3 and TRBJ2-3 gives the full variable domain: GAGVSQTPSNKVTEKGKYVELRCDPISGHTALYWYRQSLGQGPEFLIYFQGTGAADDSGLPNDRFFAVRPEGSVSTLKIQRTERGDSAVYLCASSLTFSTDTQYFGPGTRLTVL.

Of note for this clone: The sample has other DNA sequences that encode this CDR3 too. Here the CDR3 reads CASSPGTGNTEAFF. CDR3 DNA sequence: TGCGCCAGCAGCCCCGGGACCGGGAACACTGAAGCTTTCTTT. The rearrangement links TRBV5-1 to TRBJ1-1, with D perhaps matching TRBD1 (5 bases). The CDR3 is made up of 14 amino acids. V lost 4 bases, J lost 1 base, and 11 bases lay in between. CDR1 SGHRS and CDR2 YFSETQ come from the germline V gene.

This clone was found many times. This chain uses TRBV4-1 with TRBJ2-7; the D gene could be TRBD1 or TRBD2 (5 bases each). The CDR3 length is 15 residues. V lost 8 bases to trimming and J lost 0 bases, with 17 bases between them. Germline CDR1 is MGHRA and CDR2 is YSYEKL. This CDR3 reads CASARVGESSYEQYF. The CDR3 DNA reads TGCGCCAGCGCGAGGGTGGGGGAAAGCTCCTACGAGCAGTACTTC.

CDR3 region: CASRTENNSPLHF. The CDR3, as DNA: TGTGCCAGCAGGACAGAGAATAATTCACCCCTCCACTTT. This rearrangement joins TRBV6-1 to TRBJ1-6; tentative D call: TRBD1 (5 bases). This CDR3 has 13 amino acids. CDR1 and CDR2 from the germline V gene are MNHNS and SASEGT. V lost 6 bases and J 5 bases, leaving 8 bases between the germline ends.

This clone has more than one count but fewer than ten. This sample also contains other DNA sequences that code for the same CDR3. The CDR3 DNA follows: TGTGCCAGCAGCTTAGACAGGAGGTCAGCTTTCTTT. Its protein product is CASSLDRRSAFF. The chain employs TRBV7-2 and TRBJ1-1, with a weak D call TRBD1 (5 bases). Trimming removed 1 base from V and 10 bases from J, with 10 bases in between. The V gene's germline CDR1 is SGHTA and CDR2 FQGNSA. The CDR3 runs to 12 residues.

This clone was seen a few times. In DNA, the CDR3 is TGTGCCAGCAGCCAAGGAAGCGGGGGCCACCTCTACGAGCAGTACGTC. The encoded protein is CASSQGSGGHLYEQYV. The chain couples TRBV7-2 to TRBJ2-7, with 8 positions matching TRBD2. The CDR3 contains 16 residues. The V segment lost 5 bases and the J segment 3 bases; nucleotides outside the gene matches: 12. Germline lookup yields CDR1 SGHTA and CDR2 FQGNSA.

Only a few counts were recorded for this clone. The V and J genes are TRBV5-4 and TRBJ1-6, with 10 bases fitting TRBD1. V gave up 2 bases and J gave up 6 bases; unmatched junction bases: 8. Germline-derived CDR1 and CDR2 are SGHNT and YYREEE (reference sequence). This CDR3 contains 17 residues. The CDR3 region has the DNA TGTGCCAGCAGCTTAGAATGGGACAGGGGTCGTAATTCACCCCTCCACTTT. This codes for CASSLEWDRGRNSPLHF.

This rearrangement joins TRBV27 to TRBJ2-7; TRBD2 matches at 10 bases. With V trimmed by 4 bases and J by 4 bases, 4 bases remained unmatched. Germline values: CDR1 MNHEY, CDR2 SMNVEV (reference sequence). The CDR3 consists of 14 residues. The CDR3 DNA is TGTGCCAGCAGTTCTAGCGGGGGCCTTTACGAGCAGTACTTC. Encoded protein: CASSSSGGLYEQYF.

This chain links TRBV6-5 with TRBJ2-3, with D tentatively TRBD2 (5 bases). Germline-derived CDR1 and CDR2 are MNHEY and SVGAGI. V lost 2 bases and J lost 8, with 8 bases in between. This CDR3 comprises 12 residues. The CDR3 loop reads CASSYDRGTQYF. CDR3 in DNA: TGTGCCAGCAGTTACGATCGGGGTACGCAGTATTTT.

This clone was counted a single time. The rearrangement links TRBV15 to TRBJ1-1; D unresolved. The CDR3 is 11 residues long. Deletions cut 4 bases from V and 3 bases from J, with 3 bases between. Looked up from germline, CDR1 is LNHNV and CDR2 is YYDKDF (reference sequence). CDR3 bases: TGTGCCACCAGCATTGACACTGAAGCTTTCTTT. It translates to CATSIDTEAFF.

The rearrangement links TRBV9 to TRBJ2-7; D not certain. This CDR3 has 13 residues. Trimming shortened V by 0 bases and J by 6 bases, and 10 bases separated the two germline ends. Germline assignment: CDR1 SGDLS and CDR2 YYNGEE. CDR3 DNA sequence: TGTGCCAGCAGCGTAGTATGGCTGAGCGAGCAGTACTTC. Its protein product is CASSVVWLSEQYF.